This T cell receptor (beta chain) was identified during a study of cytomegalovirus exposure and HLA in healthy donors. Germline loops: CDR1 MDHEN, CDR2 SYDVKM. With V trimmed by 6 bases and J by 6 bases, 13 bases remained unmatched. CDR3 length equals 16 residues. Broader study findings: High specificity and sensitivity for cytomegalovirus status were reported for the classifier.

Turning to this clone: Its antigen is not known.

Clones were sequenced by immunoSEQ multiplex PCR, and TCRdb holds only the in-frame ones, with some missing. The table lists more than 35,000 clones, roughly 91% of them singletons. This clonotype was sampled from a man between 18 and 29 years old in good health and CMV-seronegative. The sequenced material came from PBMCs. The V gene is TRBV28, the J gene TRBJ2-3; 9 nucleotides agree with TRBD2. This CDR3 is CASSHLAGPQGDTQYF. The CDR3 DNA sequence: TGTGCCAGCAGCCATCTAGCGGGACCCCAAGGTGATACGCAGTATTTT.